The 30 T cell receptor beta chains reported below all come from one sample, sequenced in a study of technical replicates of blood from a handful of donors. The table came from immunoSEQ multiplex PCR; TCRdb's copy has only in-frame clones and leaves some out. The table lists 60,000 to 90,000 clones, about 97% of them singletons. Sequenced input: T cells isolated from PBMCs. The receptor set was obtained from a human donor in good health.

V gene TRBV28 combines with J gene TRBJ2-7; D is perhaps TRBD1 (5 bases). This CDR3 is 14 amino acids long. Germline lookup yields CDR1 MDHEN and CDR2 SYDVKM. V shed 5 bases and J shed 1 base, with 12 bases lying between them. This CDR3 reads CASSQVTVSYEQYF. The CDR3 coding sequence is TGTGCCAGCAGTCAGGTGACAGTTTCCTACGAGCAGTACTTC.

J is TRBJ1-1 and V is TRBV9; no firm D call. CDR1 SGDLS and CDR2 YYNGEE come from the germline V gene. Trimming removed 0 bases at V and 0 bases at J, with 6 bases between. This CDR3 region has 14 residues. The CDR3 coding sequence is TGTGCCAGCAGCGTAGAATCGGTGAACACTGAAGCTTTCTTT. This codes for CASSVESVNTEAFF.

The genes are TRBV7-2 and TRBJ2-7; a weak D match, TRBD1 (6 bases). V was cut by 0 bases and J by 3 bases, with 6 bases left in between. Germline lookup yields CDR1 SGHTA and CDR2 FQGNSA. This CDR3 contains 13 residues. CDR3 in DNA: TGTGCCAGCAGCTTAGCAGGGGGCTACGAGCAGTACTTC. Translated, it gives CASSLAGGYEQYF.

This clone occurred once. CDR3: CASSSGTGNEQFF. The DNA of the CDR3 is TGTGCCAGCAGTAGTGGGACAGGGAATGAGCAGTTCTTC. The chain has TRBV27 and TRBJ2-1; TRBD1 aligns across 9 bases. From germline, CDR1 is MNHEY and CDR2 SMNVEV (reference sequence). The CDR3 consists of 13 residues. With V trimmed by 5 bases and J by 7 bases, 3 bases remained unmatched.

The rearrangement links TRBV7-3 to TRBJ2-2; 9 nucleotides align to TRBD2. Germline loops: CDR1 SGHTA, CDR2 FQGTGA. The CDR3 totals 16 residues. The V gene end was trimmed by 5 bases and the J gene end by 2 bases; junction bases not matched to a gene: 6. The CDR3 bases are TGTGCCAGCAGCGGTTCTAGCGGGACTAACACCGGGGAGCTGTTTTTT. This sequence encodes CASSGSSGTNTGELFF.

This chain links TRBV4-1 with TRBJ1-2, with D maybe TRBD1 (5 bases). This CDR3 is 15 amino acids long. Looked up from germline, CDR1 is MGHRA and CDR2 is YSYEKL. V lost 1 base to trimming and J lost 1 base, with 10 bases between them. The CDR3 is CASSQGAGINYGYTF. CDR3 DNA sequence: TGCGCCAGCAGCCAAGGGGCAGGGATTAACTATGGCTACACCTTC.

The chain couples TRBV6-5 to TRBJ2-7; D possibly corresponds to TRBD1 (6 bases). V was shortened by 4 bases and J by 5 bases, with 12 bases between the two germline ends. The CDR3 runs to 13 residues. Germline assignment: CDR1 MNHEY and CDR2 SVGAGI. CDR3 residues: CASSSQGVNEQYF. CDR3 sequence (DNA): TGTGCCAGCAGTTCACAGGGTGTAAACGAGCAGTACTTC.

The CDR3 here is CASSVGAGTFQETQYF. The CDR3 DNA reads TGTGCCAGCAGCGTAGGTGCGGGAACCTTCCAAGAGACCCAGTACTTC. This chain uses TRBV9 with TRBJ2-5, with D possibly TRBD2 on 6 matching bases. CDR1 is SGDLS, CDR2 YYNGEE, per germline. The CDR3 is made up of 16 amino acids. Between the trimmed V and J ends, which lost 0 bases and 1 base, there was a span of 13 bases.

CDR3 DNA sequence: TGTGCCAGCAGCCCCGGACAGGGGGGGAATCAGCCCCAGCATTTT. Its translation is CASSPGQGGNQPQHF. The rearrangement links TRBV9 to TRBJ1-5, with TRBD1 matching 10 bases. Germline CDR1 SGDLS, CDR2 YYNGEE. V dropped 4 bases and J dropped 4; count of bases not matched to a gene: 5. The CDR3 consists of 15 residues.

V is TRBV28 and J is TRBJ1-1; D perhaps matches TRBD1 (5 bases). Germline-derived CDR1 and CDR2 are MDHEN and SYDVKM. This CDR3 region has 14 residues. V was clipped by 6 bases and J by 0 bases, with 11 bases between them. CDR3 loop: CASSRQFMNTEAFF. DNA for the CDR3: TGTGCCAGCAGCCGACAGTTTATGAACACTGAAGCTTTCTTT.

This chain's CDR3 is CAISVGGRSSSYNEQFF. The CDR3 DNA is TGTGCCATCAGTGTAGGCGGGCGGTCTAGCTCCTACAATGAGCAGTTCTTC. The chain couples TRBV10-3 to TRBJ2-1; D is possibly TRBD2 (5 bases). The germline gives CDR1 ENHRY, CDR2 SYGVKD. The CDR3 runs to 17 residues. Trimming shortened V by 4 bases and J by 0 bases, and 16 bases separated the two germline ends.

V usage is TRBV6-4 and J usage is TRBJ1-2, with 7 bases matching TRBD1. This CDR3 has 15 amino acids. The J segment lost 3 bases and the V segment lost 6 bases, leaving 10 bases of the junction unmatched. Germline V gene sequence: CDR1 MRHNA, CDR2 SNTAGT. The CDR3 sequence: CASSLYQGGDYGYTF. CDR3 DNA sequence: TGTGCCAGCAGCTTATATCAGGGGGGAGACTATGGCTACACCTTC.

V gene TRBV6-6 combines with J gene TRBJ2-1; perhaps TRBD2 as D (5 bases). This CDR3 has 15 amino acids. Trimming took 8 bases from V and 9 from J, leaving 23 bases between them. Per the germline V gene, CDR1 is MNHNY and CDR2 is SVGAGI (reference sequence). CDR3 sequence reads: CASGARAVPLGEQFF. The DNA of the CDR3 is TGTGCCAGCGGAGCGAGAGCGGTCCCCCTTGGTGAGCAGTTCTTC.

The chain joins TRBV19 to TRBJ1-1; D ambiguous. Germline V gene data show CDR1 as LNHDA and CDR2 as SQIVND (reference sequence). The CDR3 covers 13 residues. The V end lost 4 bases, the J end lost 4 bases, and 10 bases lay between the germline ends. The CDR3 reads CASSTPWSTEAFF. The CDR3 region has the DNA TGTGCCAGTAGTACCCCTTGGAGCACTGAAGCTTTCTTT. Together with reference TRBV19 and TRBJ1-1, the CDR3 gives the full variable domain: DGGITQSPKYLFRKEGQNVTLSCEQNLNHDAMYWYRQDPGQGLRLIYYSQIVNDFQKGDIAEGYSVSREKKESFPLTVTSAQKNPTAFYLCASSTPWSTEAFFGQGTRLTVV.

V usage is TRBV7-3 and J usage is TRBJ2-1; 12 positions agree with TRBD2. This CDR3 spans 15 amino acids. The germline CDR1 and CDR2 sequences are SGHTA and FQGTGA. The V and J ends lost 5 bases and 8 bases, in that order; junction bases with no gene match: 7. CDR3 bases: TGTGCCAGCAGCCCGCGGACTAGCGGGAACCATGAGCAGTTCTTC. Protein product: CASSPRTSGNHEQFF.

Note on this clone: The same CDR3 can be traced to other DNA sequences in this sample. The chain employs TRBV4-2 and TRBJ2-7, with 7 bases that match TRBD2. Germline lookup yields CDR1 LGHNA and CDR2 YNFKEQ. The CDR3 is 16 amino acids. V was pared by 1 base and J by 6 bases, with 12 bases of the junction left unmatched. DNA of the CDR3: TGTGCCAGCAGCCAAGTTCTGTCTCGGCTAGCGGCCGAGCAGTACTTC. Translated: CASSQVLSRLAAEQYF.

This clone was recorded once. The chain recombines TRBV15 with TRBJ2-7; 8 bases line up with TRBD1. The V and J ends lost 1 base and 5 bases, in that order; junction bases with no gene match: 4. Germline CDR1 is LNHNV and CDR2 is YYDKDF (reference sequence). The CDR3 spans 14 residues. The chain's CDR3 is CATSRVDRVDEQYF. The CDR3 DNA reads TGTGCCACCAGCAGAGTGGACAGGGTGGACGAGCAGTACTTC.

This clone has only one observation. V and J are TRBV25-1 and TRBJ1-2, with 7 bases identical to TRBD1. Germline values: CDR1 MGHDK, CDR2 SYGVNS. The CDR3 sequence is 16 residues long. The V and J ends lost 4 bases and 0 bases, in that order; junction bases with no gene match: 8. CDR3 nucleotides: TGTGCCAGCAGTGCTCAGGGGGTTACAGCTAACTATGGCTACACCTTC. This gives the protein CASSAQGVTANYGYTF.

The DNA for the CDR3 is TGCGCCAGCAGCCAAGGGGTTTCGTGGGAGCTCACAGATACGCAGTATTTT. As protein: CASSQGVSWELTDTQYF. This chain uses TRBV4-1 with TRBJ2-3; possibly TRBD2 for D (5 bases). There are 17 residues in the CDR3. The V gene's germline CDR1 is MGHRA and CDR2 YSYEKL. V lost 1 base, J lost 2 bases, and 16 bases lay in between.

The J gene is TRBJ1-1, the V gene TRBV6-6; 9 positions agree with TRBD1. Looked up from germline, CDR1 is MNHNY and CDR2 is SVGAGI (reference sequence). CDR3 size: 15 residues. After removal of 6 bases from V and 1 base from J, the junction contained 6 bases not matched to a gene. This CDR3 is CASSHRTGANTEAFF. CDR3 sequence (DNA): TGTGCCAGCAGCCACAGGACAGGGGCGAACACTGAAGCTTTCTTT.

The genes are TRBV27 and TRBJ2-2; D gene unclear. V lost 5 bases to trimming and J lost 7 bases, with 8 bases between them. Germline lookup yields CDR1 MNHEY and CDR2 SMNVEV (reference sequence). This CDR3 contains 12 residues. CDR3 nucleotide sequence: TGTGCCAGCAGTGGCCAGTTCGGGGAGCTGTTTTTT. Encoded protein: CASSGQFGELFF.

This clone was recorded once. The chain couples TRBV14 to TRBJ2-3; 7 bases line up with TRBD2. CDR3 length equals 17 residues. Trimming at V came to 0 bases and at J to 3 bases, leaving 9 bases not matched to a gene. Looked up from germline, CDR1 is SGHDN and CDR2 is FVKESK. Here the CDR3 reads CASSQEEDGRLTDTQYF. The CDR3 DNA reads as TGTGCCAGCAGCCAAGAAGAGGACGGGAGGTTGACAGATACGCAGTATTTT. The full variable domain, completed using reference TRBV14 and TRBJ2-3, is EAGVTQFPSHSVIEKGQTVTLRCDPISGHDNLYWYRRVMGKEIKFLLHFVKESKQDESGMPNNRFLAERTGGTYSTLKVQPAELEDSGVYFCASSQEEDGRLTDTQYFGPGTRLTVL.

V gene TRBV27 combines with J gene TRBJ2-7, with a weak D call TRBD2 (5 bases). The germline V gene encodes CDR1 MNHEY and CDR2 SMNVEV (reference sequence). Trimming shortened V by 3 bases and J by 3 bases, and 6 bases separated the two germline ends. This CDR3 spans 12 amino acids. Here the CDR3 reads CASSFSGYEQYF. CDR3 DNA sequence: TGTGCCAGCAGTTTCAGCGGCTACGAGCAGTACTTC.

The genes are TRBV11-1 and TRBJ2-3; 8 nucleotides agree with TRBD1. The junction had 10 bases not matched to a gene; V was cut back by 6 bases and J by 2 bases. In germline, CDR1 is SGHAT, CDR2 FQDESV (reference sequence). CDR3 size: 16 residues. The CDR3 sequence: CASSLGWDRYTDTQYF. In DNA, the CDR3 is TGTGCCAGCAGTTTGGGTTGGGACAGGTACACAGATACGCAGTATTTT.

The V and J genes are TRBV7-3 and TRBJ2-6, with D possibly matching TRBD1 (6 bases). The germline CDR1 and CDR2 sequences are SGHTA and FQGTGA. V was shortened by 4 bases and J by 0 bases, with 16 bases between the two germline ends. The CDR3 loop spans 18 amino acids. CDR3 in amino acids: CASSSTPGTSSGANVLTF. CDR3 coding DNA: TGTGCCAGCAGCTCAACACCCGGGACAAGCTCTGGGGCCAACGTCCTGACTTTC.

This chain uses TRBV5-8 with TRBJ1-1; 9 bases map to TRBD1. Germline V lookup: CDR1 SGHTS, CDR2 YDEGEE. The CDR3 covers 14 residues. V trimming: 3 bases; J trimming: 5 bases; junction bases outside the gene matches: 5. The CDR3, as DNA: TGTGCCAGCAGCTGGGGGACAGGGAGGACTGAAGCTTTCTTT. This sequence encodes CASSWGTGRTEAFF.

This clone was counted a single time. This CDR3 is CASRMSLAGYEQYF. In DNA form, the CDR3 reads TGTGCCAGCAGGATGTCACTAGCGGGCTACGAGCAGTACTTC. V gene TRBV7-9 combines with J gene TRBJ2-7, with 9 bases aligning to TRBD2. In germline, CDR1 is SEHNR, CDR2 FQNEAQ (reference sequence). The CDR3 spans 14 residues. The ends lost 6 bases at V and 3 bases at J; junction bases unmatched: 6.

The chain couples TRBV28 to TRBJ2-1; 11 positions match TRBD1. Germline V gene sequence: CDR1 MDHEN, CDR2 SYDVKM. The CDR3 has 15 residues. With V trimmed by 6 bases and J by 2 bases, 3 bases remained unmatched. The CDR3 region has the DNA TGTGCCAGCAGGCCGGGACAGGGGGCCTACAATGAGCAGTTCTTC. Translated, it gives CASRPGQGAYNEQFF.

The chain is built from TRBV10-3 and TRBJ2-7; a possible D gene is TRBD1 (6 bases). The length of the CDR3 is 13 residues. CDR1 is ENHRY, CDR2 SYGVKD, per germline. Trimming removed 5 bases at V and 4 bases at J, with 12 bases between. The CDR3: CAISHGQTYEQYF. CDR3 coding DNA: TGTGCCATCAGTCATGGACAGACTTACGAGCAGTACTTC.

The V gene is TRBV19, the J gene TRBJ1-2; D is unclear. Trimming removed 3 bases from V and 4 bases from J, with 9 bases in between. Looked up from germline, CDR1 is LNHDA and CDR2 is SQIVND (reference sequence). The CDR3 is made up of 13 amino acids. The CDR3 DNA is TGTGCCAGTAGTATGAACGGGTTCTATGGCTACACCTTC. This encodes CASSMNGFYGYTF.